One and the same sample provided the 10 T cell receptor beta chains below, sequenced in a study of T cell changes during pregnancy in multiple sclerosis. Sequencing was performed with immunoSEQ multiplex PCR; in TCRdb, only in-frame clones are kept and a portion is missing. The repertoire includes over 70,000 clones, around 90% of them detected once, and approximately 1.8% sits in the top ten. Sequences were derived from peripheral blood, sampled in the first trimester of pregnancy. These receptors came from a female donor in good health, enrolled as a control in a pregnancy study.

In DNA form, the CDR3 reads TGTGCCAGCTCACCTCAAACATTAACAGGTTCTGGGGCCAACGTCCTGACTTTC. Translating gives CASSPQTLTGSGANVLTF. The chain uses TRBV18 and TRBJ2-6; D perhaps matches TRBD1 (5 bases). The CDR3 is 18 residues long. V was cut by 3 bases and J by 1 base, with 16 bases left in between. The V gene's germline CDR1 is KGHSH and CDR2 LQKENI.

This clone was seen only once. The chain recombines TRBV5-1 with TRBJ2-7; a weak D match, TRBD1 (6 bases). Trimming cost V 0 bases and J 4 bases, with 8 bases left between them. CDR1 is SGHRS and CDR2 is YFSETQ in the germline V gene. This CDR3 spans 13 amino acids. The CDR3 DNA is TGCGCCAGCAGCTTGGGACAGGAGTACGAGCAGTACTTC. Residues: CASSLGQEYEQYF.

This clone was recorded once. The chain has TRBV5-1 and TRBJ2-3, with 11 bases matching TRBD1. Trimming took 4 bases from V and 6 from J; bases not matched to a gene: 13. Germline assignment: CDR1 SGHRS and CDR2 YFSETQ. The CDR3 contains 17 residues. CDR3 in DNA: TGCGCCAGCAGCCTGGGACAGGGGGTTCCATCGATGGATACGCAGTATTTT. It specifies CASSLGQGVPSMDTQYF.

This clone was recorded only once. V gene TRBV13 combines with J gene TRBJ2-3, with TRBD2 as a possible D gene (5 bases). The CDR3 is made up of 14 amino acids. Deletions cut 5 bases from V and 3 bases from J, with 12 bases between. Germline lookup yields CDR1 PRHDT and CDR2 FYEKMQ (reference sequence). The DNA of the CDR3 is TGTGCCAGCAGCCCATATGGCGGGACAGATACGCAGTATTTT. This translates into CASSPYGGTDTQYF.

The genes are TRBV7-9 and TRBJ2-7; D possibly corresponds to TRBD1 (6 bases). V lost 5 bases and J 0 bases, leaving 14 bases between the germline ends. Germline assignment: CDR1 SEHNR and CDR2 FQNEAQ (reference sequence). The CDR3 contains 15 residues. The CDR3, as DNA: TGTGCCAGCAGCCCATTCACAGGGAGCTCCTACGAGCAGTACTTC. Amino acid sequence: CASSPFTGSSYEQYF.

The chain links TRBV2 to TRBJ2-1, with TRBD2 as a possible D gene (7 bases). CDR1 and CDR2 from the germline V gene are SNHLY and FYNNEI. The germline V and J ends were trimmed by 0 bases and 13 bases, with 13 bases remaining between them. The CDR3 is made up of 13 amino acids. The CDR3 sequence is CASSEAGGPFQFF. For the CDR3, the DNA is TGTGCCAGCAGTGAAGCGGGGGGGCCCTTCCAGTTCTTC.

This sequence joins TRBV5-6 and TRBJ2-2, with a weak D call TRBD1 (5 bases). CDR3 length: 15 amino acids. V shed 0 bases and J shed 0 bases, with 6 bases lying between them. In germline, CDR1 is SGHDT, CDR2 YYEEEE. This chain's CDR3 is CASSLVTANTGELFF. DNA of the CDR3: TGTGCCAGCAGCTTGGTGACAGCGAACACCGGGGAGCTGTTTTTT.

The gene calls are TRBV25-1 and TRBJ1-2; 9 bases match TRBD1. Per germline, CDR1 MGHDK and CDR2 SYGVNS. The CDR3 consists of 14 residues. The V gene end was trimmed by 5 bases and the J gene end by 7 bases; junction bases not matched to a gene: 8. The CDR3 loop reads CASSQTGGVSGYTF. DNA of the CDR3: TGTGCCAGCAGTCAGACAGGGGGAGTGAGTGGCTACACCTTC.

The chain employs TRBV19 and TRBJ2-1, with 14 nucleotides matching TRBD2. The CDR3 is 16 amino acids. The germline CDR1 and CDR2 sequences are LNHDA and SQIVND (reference sequence). The V gene end was trimmed by 6 bases and the J gene end by 0 bases; junction bases not matched to a gene: 1. The CDR3 coding sequence is TGTGCCAGTAGCGGGACTAGCGGGAGCTCCTACAATGAGCAGTTCTTC. The encoded protein is CASSGTSGSSYNEQFF.

The chain uses TRBV29-1 and TRBJ2-2; 8 bases are a match to TRBD1. The CDR3 covers 16 residues. Germline loops: CDR1 SQVTM, CDR2 ANQGSEA. V shed 7 bases and J 5 bases; nucleotides not matched to a gene: 15. The CDR3 region has the DNA TGCAGCGCTATGACGAGGACAGGGATGGAGACCGGGGAGCTGTTTTTT. This codes for CSAMTRTGMETGELFF.